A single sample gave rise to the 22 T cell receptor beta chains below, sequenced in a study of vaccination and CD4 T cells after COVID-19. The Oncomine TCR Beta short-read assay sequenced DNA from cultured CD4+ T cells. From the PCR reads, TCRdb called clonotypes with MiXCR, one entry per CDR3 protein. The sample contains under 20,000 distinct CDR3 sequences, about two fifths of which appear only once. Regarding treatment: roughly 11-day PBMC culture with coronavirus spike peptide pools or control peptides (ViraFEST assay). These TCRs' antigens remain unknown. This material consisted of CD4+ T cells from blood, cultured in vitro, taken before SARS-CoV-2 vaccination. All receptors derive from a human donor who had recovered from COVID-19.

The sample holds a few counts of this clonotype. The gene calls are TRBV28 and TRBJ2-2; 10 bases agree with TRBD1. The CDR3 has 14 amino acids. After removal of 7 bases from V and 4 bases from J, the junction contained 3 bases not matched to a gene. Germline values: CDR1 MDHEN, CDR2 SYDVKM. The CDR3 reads CASKRQGATGELFF. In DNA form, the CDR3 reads TGTGCCAGCAAAAGACAGGGGGCCACCGGGGAGCTGTTTTTT.

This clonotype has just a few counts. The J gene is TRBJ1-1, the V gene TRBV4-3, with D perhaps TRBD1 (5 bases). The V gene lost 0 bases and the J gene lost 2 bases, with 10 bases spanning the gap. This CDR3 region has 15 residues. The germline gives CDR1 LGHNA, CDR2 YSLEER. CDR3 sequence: CASSQEEGRNTEAFF. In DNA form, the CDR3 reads TGCGCCAGCAGCCAAGAAGAGGGGAGAAACACTGAAGCTTTCTTT.

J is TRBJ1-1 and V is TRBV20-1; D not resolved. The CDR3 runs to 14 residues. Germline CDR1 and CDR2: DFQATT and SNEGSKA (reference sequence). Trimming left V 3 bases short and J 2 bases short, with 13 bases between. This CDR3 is CSASTARGNTEAFF. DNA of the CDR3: TGCAGTGCTAGTACTGCGCGGGGTAACACTGAAGCTTTCTTT.

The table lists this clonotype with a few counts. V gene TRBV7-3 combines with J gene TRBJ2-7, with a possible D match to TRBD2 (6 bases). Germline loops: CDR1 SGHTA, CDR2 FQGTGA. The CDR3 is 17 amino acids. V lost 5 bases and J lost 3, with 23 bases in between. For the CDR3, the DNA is TGTGCCAGCAGCCTCACCGAGCGTTGGACTACCCACTACGAGCAGTACTTC. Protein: CASSLTERWTTHYEQYF.

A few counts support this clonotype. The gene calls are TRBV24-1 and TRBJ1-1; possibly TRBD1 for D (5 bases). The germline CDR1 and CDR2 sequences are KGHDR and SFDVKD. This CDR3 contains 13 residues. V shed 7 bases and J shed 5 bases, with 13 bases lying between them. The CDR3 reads CATRGGGRTEAFF. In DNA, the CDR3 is TGTGCCACCAGGGGTGGGGGGAGGACTGAAGCTTTCTTT.

In DNA form, the CDR3 reads TGTGCCAGTCATTTTACTAGCGGGGGTATCACAGATACGCAGTATTTT. Protein: CASHFTSGGITDTQYF. The V call is TRBV6-1, the J call TRBJ2-3; TRBD2 aligns across 11 bases. This CDR3 has 16 residues. Germline lookup yields CDR1 MNHNS and CDR2 SASEGT. Germline trimming cut 9 bases from V and 2 bases from J; bases unmatched to any gene: 10.

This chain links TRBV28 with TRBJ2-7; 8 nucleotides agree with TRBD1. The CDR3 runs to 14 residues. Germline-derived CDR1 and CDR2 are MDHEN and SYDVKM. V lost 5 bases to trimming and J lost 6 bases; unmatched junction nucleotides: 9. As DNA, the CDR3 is TGTGCCAGCAGTACCCGGACAGGGCGAGGCGAGCAGTACTTC. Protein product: CASSTRTGRGEQYF.

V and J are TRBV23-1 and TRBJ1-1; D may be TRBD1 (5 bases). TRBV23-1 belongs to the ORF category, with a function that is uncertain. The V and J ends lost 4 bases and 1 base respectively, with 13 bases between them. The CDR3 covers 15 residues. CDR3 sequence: CASSLKPDRNTEAFF. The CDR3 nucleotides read TGCGCCAGCAGTCTCAAACCCGACAGGAACACTGAAGCTTTCTTT.

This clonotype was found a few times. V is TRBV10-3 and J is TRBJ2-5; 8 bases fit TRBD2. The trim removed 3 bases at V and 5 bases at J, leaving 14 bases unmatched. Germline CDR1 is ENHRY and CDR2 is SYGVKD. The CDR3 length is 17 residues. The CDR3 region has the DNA TGTGCCATCAGTGAATGGGGATCAAGCGGGGGAATGGAGACCCAGTACTTC. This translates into CAISEWGSSGGMETQYF.

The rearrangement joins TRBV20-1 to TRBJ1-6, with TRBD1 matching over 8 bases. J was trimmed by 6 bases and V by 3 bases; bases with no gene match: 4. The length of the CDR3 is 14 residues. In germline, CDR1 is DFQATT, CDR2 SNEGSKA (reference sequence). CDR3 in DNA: TGCAGTGCTAGCCAGGGGGCAGGTAATTCACCCCTCCACTTT. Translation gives CSASQGAGNSPLHF.

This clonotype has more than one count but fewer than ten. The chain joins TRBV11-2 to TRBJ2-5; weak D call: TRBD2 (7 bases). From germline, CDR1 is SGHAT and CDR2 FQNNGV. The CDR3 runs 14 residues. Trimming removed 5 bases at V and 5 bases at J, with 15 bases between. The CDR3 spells CASSRGAVRETQYF. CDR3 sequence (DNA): TGTGCCAGCAGCCGGGGGGCCGTAAGGGAGACCCAGTACTTC. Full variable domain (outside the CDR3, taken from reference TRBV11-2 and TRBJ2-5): EAGVAQSPRYKIIEKRQSVAFWCNPISGHATLYWYQQILGQGPKLLIQFQNNGVVDDSQLPKDRFSAERLKGVDSTLKIQPAKLEDSAVYLCASSRGAVRETQYFGPGTRLLVL.

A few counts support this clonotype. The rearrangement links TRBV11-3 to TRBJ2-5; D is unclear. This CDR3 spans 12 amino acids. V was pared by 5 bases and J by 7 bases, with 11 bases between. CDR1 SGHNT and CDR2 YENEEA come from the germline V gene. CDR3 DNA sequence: TGTGCCAGCAGCCCAGAGCCGGGGACCCAGTACTTC. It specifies CASSPEPGTQYF.

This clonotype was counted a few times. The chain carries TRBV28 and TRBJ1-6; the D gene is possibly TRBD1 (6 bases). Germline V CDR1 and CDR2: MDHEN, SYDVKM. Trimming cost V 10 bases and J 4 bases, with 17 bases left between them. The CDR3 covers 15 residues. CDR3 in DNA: TGTGCCACGCGACAGGCCCTACTATATAATTCACCCCTCCACTTT. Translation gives CATRQALLYNSPLHF.

The CDR3 nucleotides are TGCGCCAGCAGCCAAGAAAGCGGCAGAACAGGGGCAGATACGCAGTATTTT. Translating it yields CASSQESGRTGADTQYF. V is TRBV4-3 and J is TRBJ2-3; 7 nucleotides line up with TRBD1. The CDR3 has 17 residues. V lost 0 bases and J lost 4; bases outside the gene matches: 10. Germline assignment: CDR1 LGHNA and CDR2 YSLEER.

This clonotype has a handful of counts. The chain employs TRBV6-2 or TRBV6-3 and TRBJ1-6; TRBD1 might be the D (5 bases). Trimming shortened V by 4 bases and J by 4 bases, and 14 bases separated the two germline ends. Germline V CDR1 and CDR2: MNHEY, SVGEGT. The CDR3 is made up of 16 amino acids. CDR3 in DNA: TGTGCCAGCAGTTCTCTAGGACAAACTTATAATTCACCCCTCCACTTT. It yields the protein CASSSLGQTYNSPLHF.

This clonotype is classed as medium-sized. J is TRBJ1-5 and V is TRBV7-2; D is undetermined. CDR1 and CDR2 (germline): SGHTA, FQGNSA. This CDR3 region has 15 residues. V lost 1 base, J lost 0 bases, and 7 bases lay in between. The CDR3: CASSLDPASNQPQHF. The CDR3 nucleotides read TGTGCCAGCAGCTTAGACCCCGCTAGCAATCAGCCCCAGCATTTT.

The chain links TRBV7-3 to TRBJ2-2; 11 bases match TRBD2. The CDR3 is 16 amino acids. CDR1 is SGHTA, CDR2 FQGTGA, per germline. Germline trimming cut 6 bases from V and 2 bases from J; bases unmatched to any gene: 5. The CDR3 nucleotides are TGTGCCAGCAGTCTTGGACTAGCGGGCAACACCGGGGAGCTGTTTTTT. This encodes CASSLGLAGNTGELFF. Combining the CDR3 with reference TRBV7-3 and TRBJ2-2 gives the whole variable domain GAGVSQTPSNKVTEKGKYVELRCDPISGHTALYWYRQSLGQGPEFLIYFQGTGAADDSGLPNDRFFAVRPEGSVSTLKIQRTERGDSAVYLCASSLGLAGNTGELFFGEGSRLTVL.

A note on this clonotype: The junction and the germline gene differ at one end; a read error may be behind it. In DNA, the CDR3 is TGTGCCAGCAGCACGTGGGCTAGCGGGGGTTACGAGCAGTACTTT. Translation: CASSTWASGGYEQYF. The J gene is TRBJ2-7, the V gene TRBV28, with TRBD2 matching 10 bases. The CDR3 extends over 15 amino acids. From germline, CDR1 is MDHEN and CDR2 SYDVKM.

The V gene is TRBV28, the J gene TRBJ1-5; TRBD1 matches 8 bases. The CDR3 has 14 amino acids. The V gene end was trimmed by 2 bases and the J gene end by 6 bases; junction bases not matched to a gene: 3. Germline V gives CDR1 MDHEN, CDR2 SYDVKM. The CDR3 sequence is CASSLPGQGQPQHF. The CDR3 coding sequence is TGTGCCAGCAGTTTACCCGGACAGGGTCAGCCCCAGCATTTT.

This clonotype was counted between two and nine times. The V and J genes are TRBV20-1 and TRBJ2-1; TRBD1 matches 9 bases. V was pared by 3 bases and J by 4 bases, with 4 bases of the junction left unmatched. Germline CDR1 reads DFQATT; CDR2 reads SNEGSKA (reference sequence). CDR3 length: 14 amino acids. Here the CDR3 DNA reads TGCAGTGCTAGTCCGGGACAGGGATACAATGAGCAGTTCTTC. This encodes CSASPGQGYNEQFF.

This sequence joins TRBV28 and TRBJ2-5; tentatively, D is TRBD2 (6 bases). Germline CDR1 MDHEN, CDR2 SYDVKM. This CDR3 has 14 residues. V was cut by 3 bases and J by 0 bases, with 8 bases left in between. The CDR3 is CASSLEGYQETQYF. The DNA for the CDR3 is TGTGCCAGCAGTTTGGAGGGGTACCAAGAGACCCAGTACTTC.

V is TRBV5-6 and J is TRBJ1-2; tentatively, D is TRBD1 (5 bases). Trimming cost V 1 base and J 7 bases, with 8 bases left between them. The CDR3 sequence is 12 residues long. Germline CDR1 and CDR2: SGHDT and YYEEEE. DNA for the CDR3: TGTGCCAGCAGCTTGCGGCAGGGTGGCTACACCTTC. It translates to CASSLRQGGYTF.